Sequencing of this T cell receptor beta chain was carried out in a study of early T cells in non-severe SARS-CoV-2 infection. Unique molecular identifiers were attached to individual cDNA molecules. TCRdb ran MiXCR on the 5' RACE reads and lists one entry per CDR3 protein. The sample lists about 36,000 distinct CDR3 sequences, around 7% occurring once. Whole-study results and caveats: Lookups in VDJdb leaned toward anti-spike CD8 responses and missed private and CD4 specificities.

The CDR3 is 12 residues long. The V end lost 0 bases, the J end lost 6 bases, and 6 bases lay between the germline ends. From germline, CDR1 is LGHDT and CDR2 YNNKEL (reference sequence). In its sample, this clonotype was seen a few times. The antigen remains undetermined. This specimen consisted of whole blood, obtained at baseline. The rearrangement joins TRBV3-1 to TRBJ2-7; D gene ambiguous. This sequence was found in an adult who was a healthcare worker with PCR-confirmed SARS-CoV-2 infection or an uninfected control (not recorded which). The DNA for the CDR3 is TGTGCCAGCAGCCAAGATAGGCGCGAGCAGTACTTC. Translating gives CASSQDRREQYF.